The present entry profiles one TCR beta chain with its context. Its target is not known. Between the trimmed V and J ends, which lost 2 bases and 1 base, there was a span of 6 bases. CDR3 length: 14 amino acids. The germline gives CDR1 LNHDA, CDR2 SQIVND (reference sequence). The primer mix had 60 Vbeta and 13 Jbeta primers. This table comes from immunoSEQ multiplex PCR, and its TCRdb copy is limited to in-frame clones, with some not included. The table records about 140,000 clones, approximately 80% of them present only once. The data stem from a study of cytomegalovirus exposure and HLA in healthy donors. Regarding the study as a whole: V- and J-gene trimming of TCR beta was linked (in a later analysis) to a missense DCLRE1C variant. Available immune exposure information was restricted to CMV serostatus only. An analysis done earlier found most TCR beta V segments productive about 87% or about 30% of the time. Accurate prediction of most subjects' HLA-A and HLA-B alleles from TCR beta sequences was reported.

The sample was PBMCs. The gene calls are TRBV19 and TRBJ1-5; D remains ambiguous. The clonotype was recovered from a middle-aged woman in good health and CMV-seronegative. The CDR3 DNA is TGTGCCAGTAGTATATCTGAGAGCAATCAGCCCCAGCATTTT. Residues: CASSISESNQPQHF.